The rows below give T cell receptor beta chains drawn from one sample of a study of blood T cell repertoires in COVID-19. Here immunoSEQ multiplex PCR was the method, and the copy in TCRdb shows in-frame clones only, minus some. The data contain some 80,000 clones, about nine tenths of them seen just once; the ten biggest clones take up over 2.5%. Sequencing was performed on peripheral blood. The receptors derive from a woman aged 50 to 60 with active or convalescent COVID-19. The conserved cysteine and the conserved F or W are not part of the CDR3 here. Size tells how often a clone was seen (once, few, many) or the class of an expanded clone, and some rows leave it out.

CDR3 length,J gene,clone size,V gene,CDR3 protein
16,TRBJ1-2,NA,TRBV9,ASSVAPWHETANYGYT
13,TRBJ2-3,NA,TRBV29-1,SVDGAEAYTDTQY
15,TRBJ2-5,NA,TRBV11-2,ASSLGQAIGGQETQY
16,TRBJ1-2,NA,TRBV5-6,ASSRGWGSQGLGYGYT
12,TRBJ2-7,NA,TRBV5-6,ASSLGTGVKEQY
15,TRBJ1-1,few,TRBV9,ASSVSPARGSDTEAF
14,TRBJ2-1,NA,TRBV6-6,ASSYMGQGTGNEQF
13,TRBJ2-1,NA,TRBV13,ASSSFAGTYNEQF
12,TRBJ2-7,NA,TRBV7-2,ASTPRGSMNEQY
14,TRBJ2-5,once,TRBV19,ASTPGGPRNQETQY
12,TRBJ1-2,NA,TRBV2,ASSPGRGPGGYT
11,TRBJ1-5,NA,TRBV3-1/TRBV3-2,ASSQDAGQPQH
13,TRBJ1-2,NA,TRBV3-1/TRBV3-2,ASSPTDREQNGYT
13,TRBJ1-2,NA,TRBV14,ASSQDLIAETGYT
11,TRBJ2-7,once,TRBV7-2,ASSLAQGRSGY
11,TRBJ1-1,NA,TRBV28,ASSLVQNTEAF
13,TRBJ1-1,NA,TRBV15,ATSVFGQGLAEAF
13,TRBJ1-6,NA,TRBV19,ASSIRQGSGSPLH
13,TRBJ1-1,once,TRBV7-3,ASSFLGHPNTEAF
15,TRBJ2-3,NA,TRBV19,ASSIVDSHRWTDTQY
14,TRBJ2-2,NA,TRBV6-6,ASRRLAGDNTGELF
11,TRBJ1-4,NA,TRBV3-1/TRBV3-2,ASSPLGEGRLF
11,TRBJ2-7,NA,TRBV3-1/TRBV3-2,ASSPSSPGEQY
12,TRBJ2-7,NA,TRBV6-2/TRBV6-3,ASSFTDVSYEQY
11,TRBJ1-5,NA,TRBV18,ASSPRGDQPQH
13,TRBJ1-1,NA,TRBV6-6,ASSYIPGTGDKAF
17,TRBJ1-1,NA,TRBV7-2,ASSTGQGGGIRRNTEAF
13,TRBJ1-4,NA,TRBV5-5,ASSGDSSLGEKLF
14,TRBJ2-5,NA,TRBV5-4,ASSSSRGAVGETQY
18,TRBJ2-4,NA,TRBV21-1,ASSNGLGQWEFLAKNIQY
14,TRBJ2-1,few,TRBV5-1,ASSTGLAGARNEQF
13,TRBJ1-1,NA,TRBV18,ASSPLTVQVSEAF
9,TRBJ2-7,NA,TRBV19,ASTNGYEQY
13,TRBJ2-7,NA,TRBV19,ASSMETSGNYEQY
12,TRBJ1-2,NA,TRBV7-3,ASSYGQGALGYT
11,TRBJ2-5,NA,TRBV5-1,ASSSQGSETQY
13,TRBJ2-1,NA,TRBV19,ASTPQGFSYNEQF
12,TRBJ1-1,NA,TRBV30,AWTPLGVGREAF
13,TRBJ1-2,NA,TRBV7-2,ASSLDLMGGDGYT
12,TRBJ1-2,NA,TRBV9,ASSGGDSNYGYT
13,TRBJ1-1,NA,TRBV30,AWTRQGKLNTEAF
13,TRBJ1-5,NA,TRBV19,ASSTGGTNNQPQH
14,TRBJ2-2,few,TRBV5-1,ASTPGDRGNTGELF
14,TRBJ2-2,NA,TRBV9,ASLRGPIANTGELF
12,TRBJ1-1,NA,TRBV19,ASSQGGGVAEAF
13,TRBJ2-1,NA,TRBV7-9,ASSLGQGIYNEQF
13,TRBJ1-1,NA,TRBV7-2,ASSSGQVGNTEAF
15,TRBJ2-7,NA,TRBV7-8,ASSKGVRQDYSYEQY
12,TRBJ2-3,NA,TRBV5-1,ASRIRDFTDTQY
11,TRBJ1-2,NA,TRBV5-6,ASSTGQVDGYT